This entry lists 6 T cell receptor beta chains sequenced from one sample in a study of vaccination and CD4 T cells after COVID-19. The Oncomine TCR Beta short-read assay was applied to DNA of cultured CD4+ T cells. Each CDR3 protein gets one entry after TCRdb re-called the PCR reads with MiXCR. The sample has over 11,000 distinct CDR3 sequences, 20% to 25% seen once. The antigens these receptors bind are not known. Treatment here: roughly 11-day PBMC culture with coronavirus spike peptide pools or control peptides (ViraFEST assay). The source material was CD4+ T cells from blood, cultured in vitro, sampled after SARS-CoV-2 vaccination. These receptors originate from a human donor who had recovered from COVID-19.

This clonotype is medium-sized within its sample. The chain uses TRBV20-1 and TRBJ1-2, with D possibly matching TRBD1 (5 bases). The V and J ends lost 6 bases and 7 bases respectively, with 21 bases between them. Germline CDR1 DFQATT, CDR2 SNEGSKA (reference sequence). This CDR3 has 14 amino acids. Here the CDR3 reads CSATGAAPSFGYTF. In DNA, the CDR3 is TGCAGTGCCACTGGGGCGGCCCCCTCGTTTGGCTACACCTTC.

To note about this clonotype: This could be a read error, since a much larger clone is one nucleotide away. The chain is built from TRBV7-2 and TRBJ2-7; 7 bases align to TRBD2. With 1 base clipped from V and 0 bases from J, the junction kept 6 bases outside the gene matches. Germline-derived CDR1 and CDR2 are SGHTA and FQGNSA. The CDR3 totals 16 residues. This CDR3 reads CTSSLGPAGSSYEQYF. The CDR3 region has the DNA TGTACCAGCAGCTTAGGGCCAGCGGGAAGCTCCTACGAGCAGTACTTC.

CDR3 amino acids: CASSRWASAFSGEQYF. The CDR3 nucleotides are TGTGCCAGCAGCCGGTGGGCTAGCGCATTCTCGGGGGAGCAGTACTTC. J is TRBJ2-7 and V is TRBV4-2, with D possibly being TRBD2 (6 bases). The CDR3 is 16 residues long. With 4 bases removed from V and 7 bases from J, the gap between germline ends came to 23 bases. Per germline, CDR1 LGHNA and CDR2 YNFKEQ.

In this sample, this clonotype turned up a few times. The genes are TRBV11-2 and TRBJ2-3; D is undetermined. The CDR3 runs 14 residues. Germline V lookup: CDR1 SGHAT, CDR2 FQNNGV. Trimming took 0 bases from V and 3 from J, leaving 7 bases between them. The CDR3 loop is CASSLDIGTDTQYF. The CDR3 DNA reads TGTGCCAGCAGCTTAGATATAGGGACAGATACGCAGTATTTT.

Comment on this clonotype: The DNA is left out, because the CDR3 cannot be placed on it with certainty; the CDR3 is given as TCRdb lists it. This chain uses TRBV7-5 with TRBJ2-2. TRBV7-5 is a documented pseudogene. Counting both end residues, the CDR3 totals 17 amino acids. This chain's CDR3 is CISVPEVTDANTGELFF.

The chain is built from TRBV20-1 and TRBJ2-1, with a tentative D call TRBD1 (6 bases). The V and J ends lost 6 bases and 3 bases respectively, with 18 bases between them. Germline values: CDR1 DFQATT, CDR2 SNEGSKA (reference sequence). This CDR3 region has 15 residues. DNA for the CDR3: TGCAGTGCGGACGCACTGGACAGATTCTACAATGAGCAGTTCTTC. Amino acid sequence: CSADALDRFYNEQFF.